This record looks at one TCR beta chain sequence and its context. The V gene end was trimmed by 2 bases and the J gene end by 6 bases; junction bases not matched to a gene: 8. There are 16 residues in the CDR3. Germline assignment: CDR1 SGHNT and CDR2 YYREEE (reference sequence). The entry originates in a study of blood T cell repertoires in COVID-19. Clones were read by immunoSEQ multiplex PCR, and TCRdb kept only the in-frame ones, dropping some. Among about 180,000 clones listed, 70% to 90% were seen once. The source material was peripheral blood. The source is a woman at least 80 years old with acute or convalescent COVID-19. The chain has TRBV5-4 and TRBJ2-2; 9 nucleotides match TRBD2. The CDR3, as DNA: TGTGCCAGCAGCTTATCCGTAGCGGGGGTGTCCGGGGAGCTGTTTTTT. It yields the protein CASSLSVAGVSGELFF.